This TCR beta chain was sequenced during a study of blood T cell repertoires in COVID-19. The overall study: PBMCs, B-cell-depleted T cells, or T cells provided the cDNA or gDNA that made up the material.

V was pared by 4 bases and J by 1 base, with 12 bases between. The V gene's germline CDR1 is GTSNPN and CDR2 SVGIG (reference sequence). This CDR3 contains 14 residues. Here immunoSEQ multiplex PCR was the method, and the copy in TCRdb shows in-frame clones only, minus some. Of 95,000 to 150,000 clones listed, about 79% are singletons. The specimen was peripheral blood. The receptor's source is a woman in her sixties or seventies with acute or convalescent COVID-19. The rearrangement joins TRBV30 to TRBJ2-3, with TRBD2 as a possible D gene (6 bases). The CDR3: CAWTLGGGTDTQYF. Here the CDR3 DNA reads TGTGCCTGGACGCTGGGGGGAGGCACAGATACGCAGTATTTT.